This TCR beta chain was obtained from a study of Ad26.COV2.S vaccination and SARS-CoV-2 variants (dated by TCRdb to about 2021). Study-wide context: Donors in the vaccine arm were drawn from COV1001, a multicentre, randomized, double-blind, placebo-controlled phase I-IIa trial testing Ad26.COV2.S in healthy adults. Ad26.COV2.S was given intramuscularly at 5x10^10 or 1x10^11 viral particles, as a single shot or as two shots 56 days apart. TCRbeta repertoire sequencing served as the tool for gauging how specific and how broad the SARS-CoV-2-reactive T cell receptors were following Ad26.COV2.S vaccination. The TCR-sequenced set comprised roughly 30 samples: some 20 Ad26.COV2.S vaccine recipients, 5 placebo recipients and 8 SARS-CoV-2 convalescent individuals. Participants in the trial were split at random into five groups of five each, receiving low-dose or high-dose Ad26.COV2.S once or twice, or else placebo on both occasions. Investigators did not know the trial group allocation while performing experiments and assessing outcomes.

Taken from cysteine to phenylalanine, the CDR3 has 17 residues. This entry keeps only the CDR3 DNA: 51 bases, framed from base 1. Per the germline V gene, SGHTA is the CDR1 and FQGNSA is the CDR2. The junction shows trimming of 5 bases on V and 0 bases on J, plus 19 bases between the germline ends. The intended sense of this specimen's treatment or condition label: roughly 19 received Ad26.COV2.S at low or high dose, single or two shots; a few received placebo; per-sample allocation not given. For vaccine and placebo recipients, repertoires were sequenced using samples collected on day 63 after the first injection. Cohort 1b enrolled around 24 adults aged 18-55 years at a single site in Boston, USA, between 29 July and 7 August 2020. Ad26.COV2.S was a replication-incompetent adenovirus type 26 vector expressing a prefusion-stabilized SARS-CoV-2 spike protein from the original Wuhan strain. TCRbeta CDR3 regions were sequenced with the immunoSEQ Assay. After extraction, genomic DNA underwent amplification by bias-controlled multiplex PCR, followed by high-throughput sequencing. The source study handled its data this way. Collapsing and filtering of sequences were performed to quantify the absolute abundance of each unique TCRbeta CDR3 region. Usable DNA was measured by amplifying reference genes present in all nucleated cells, and TCRbeta template counts were normalized to that usable DNA to estimate T cell fraction. Repertoire TCRs were annotated as SARS-CoV-2-specific by exact matching of V gene, CDR3 amino acid sequence and J gene to a known reactive TCR set. The reference SARS-CoV-2 TCR set was obtained from MIRA and was filtered for enrichment in COVID-19-positive ImmuneCODE repertoires, whereby public or cross-reactive TCRs were removed. Drawing on the MIRA antigens, annotated TCRs were analysed further at the level of specific ORF or position within ORF. Depth was the summed frequency of annotated unique rearrangements, while breadth was defined as annotated unique rearrangements over total unique productive rearrangements. TCR breadth was compared between groups using two-sided Wilcoxon rank-sum tests. The table comes from immuneACCESS by way of TCRdb, which keeps in-frame sequences with V and J called. Part of the clones is missing from these tables; in studies checked, under half for an unresolved V gene and the rest for unknown reasons. That table supplies the V and J calls and clone size; D and trimming were determined from the DNA. The sample profile shows 500,000 or so clones; around nine tenths of them were found once. Of the sample, 10% to 15% falls within the top ten clones.

What the study reported, not specific to this receptor: The study lacked the statistical power to compare responses across vaccine doses or regimens. Vaccine and placebo recipients had comparable non-spike TCR breadth, which fits with the vaccine containing only spike. Substantial breadth of spike-specific CD8+ and CD4+ T cell responses was reported after vaccination. It was noted by the authors that total T cell responses may have been underestimated by the TCR breadth and depth analyses. Compared with placebo recipients, Ad26.COV2.S recipients showed higher spike-specific TCR breadth (P = 0.0014).

This clone was observed a few times. The antigen it recognizes is unknown. Base qualities are not provided; no much larger clone lies one nucleotide away. Sequenced material: peripheral blood, taken in a trial of Ad26.COV2.S vaccine versus placebo. The source is a person between 18 and 60 years old who received the Ad26.COV2.S COVID-19 vaccine or a placebo. This chain is built from TRBV7-2 and TRBJ1-1, with no confident D gene call. The sequence in DNA is TGTGCCAGCAGCAAGCCTTTCGGGCAGCGGATGAACACTGAAGCTTTCTTT. Translation gives CASSKPFGQRMNTEAFF.